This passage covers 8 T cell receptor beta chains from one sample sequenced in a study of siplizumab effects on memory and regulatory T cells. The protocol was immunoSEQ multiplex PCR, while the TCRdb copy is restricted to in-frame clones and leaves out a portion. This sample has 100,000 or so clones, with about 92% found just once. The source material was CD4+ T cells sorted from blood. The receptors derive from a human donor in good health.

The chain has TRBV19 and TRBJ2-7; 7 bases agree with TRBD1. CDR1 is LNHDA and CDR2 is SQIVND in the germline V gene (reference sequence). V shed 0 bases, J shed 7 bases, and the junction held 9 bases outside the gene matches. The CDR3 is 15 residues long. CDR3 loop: CASSIDTGVRGEQYF. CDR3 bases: TGTGCCAGTAGTATAGATACAGGGGTACGAGGTGAGCAGTACTTC.

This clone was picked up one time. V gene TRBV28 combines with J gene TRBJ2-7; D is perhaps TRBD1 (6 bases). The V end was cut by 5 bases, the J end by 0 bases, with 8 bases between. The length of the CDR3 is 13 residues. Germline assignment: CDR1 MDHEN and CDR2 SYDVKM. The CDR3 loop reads CASSGQYSYEQYF. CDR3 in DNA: TGTGCCAGCAGTGGACAGTACTCCTACGAGCAGTACTTC. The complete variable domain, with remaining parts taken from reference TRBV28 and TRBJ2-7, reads DVKVTQSSRYLVKRTGEKVFLECVQDMDHENMFWYRQDPGLGLRLIYFSYDVKMKEKGDIPEGYSVSREKKERFSLILESASTNQTSMYLCASSGQYSYEQYFGPGTRLTVT.

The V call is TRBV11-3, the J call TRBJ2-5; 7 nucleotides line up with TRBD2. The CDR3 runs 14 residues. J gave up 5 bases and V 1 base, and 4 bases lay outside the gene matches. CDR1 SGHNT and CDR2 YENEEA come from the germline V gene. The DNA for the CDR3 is TGTGCCAGCAGCTTAGCGGGAGGAGTGGAGACCCAGTACTTC. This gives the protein CASSLAGGVETQYF.

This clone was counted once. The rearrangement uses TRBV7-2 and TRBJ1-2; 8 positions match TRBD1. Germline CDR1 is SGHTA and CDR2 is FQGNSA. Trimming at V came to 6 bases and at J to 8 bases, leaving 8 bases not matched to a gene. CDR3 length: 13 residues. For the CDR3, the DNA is TGTGCCAGCAGGAGGACAGGGACCGACGGCTACACCTTC. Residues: CASRRTGTDGYTF.

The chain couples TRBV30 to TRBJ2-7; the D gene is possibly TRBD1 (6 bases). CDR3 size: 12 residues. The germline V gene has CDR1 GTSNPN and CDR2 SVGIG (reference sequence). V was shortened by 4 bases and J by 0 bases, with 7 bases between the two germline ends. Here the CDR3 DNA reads TGTGCCTGGACAGGGGTCTCCTACGAGCAGTACTTC. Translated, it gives CAWTGVSYEQYF. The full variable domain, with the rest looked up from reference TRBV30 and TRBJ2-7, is SQTIHQWPATLVQPVGSPLSLECTVEGTSNPNLYWYRQAAGRGLQLLFYSVGIGQISSEVPQNLSASRPQDRQFILSSKKLLLSDSGFYLCAWTGVSYEQYFGPGTRLTVT.

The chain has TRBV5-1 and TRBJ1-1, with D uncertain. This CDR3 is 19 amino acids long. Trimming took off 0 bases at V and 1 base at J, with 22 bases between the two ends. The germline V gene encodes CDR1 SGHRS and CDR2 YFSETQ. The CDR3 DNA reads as TGCGCCAGCAGCTTGGAGTACCATTCGGCGCGAAGTCGGAACACTGAAGCTTTCTTT. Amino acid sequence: CASSLEYHSARSRNTEAFF.

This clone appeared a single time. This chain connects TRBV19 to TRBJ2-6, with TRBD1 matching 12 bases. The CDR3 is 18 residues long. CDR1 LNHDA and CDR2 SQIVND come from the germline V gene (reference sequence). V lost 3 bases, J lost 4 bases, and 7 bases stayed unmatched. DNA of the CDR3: TGTGCCAGTAGTATCCCGGGACAGGGGGCGCGAGGGGCCAACGTCCTGACTTTC. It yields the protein CASSIPGQGARGANVLTF.

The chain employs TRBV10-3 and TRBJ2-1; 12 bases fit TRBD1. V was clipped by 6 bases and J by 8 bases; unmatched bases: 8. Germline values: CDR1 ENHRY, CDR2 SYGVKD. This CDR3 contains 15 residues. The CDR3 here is CAISLGQGARDEQFF. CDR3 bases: TGTGCCATCAGCCTGGGACAGGGGGCTAGGGATGAGCAGTTCTTC.